One and the same sample provided the 29 T cell receptor beta chains below, sequenced in a study of monozygotic twins with inflammatory bowel disease. TCRdb reprocessed the 5' RACE reads and keeps a single row for each CDR3 protein, giving no DNA. The sample is made up of about 160,000 distinct CDR3 sequences, and the top ten hold approximately 2.8% of it. The specimen was blood. The receptors were sampled from a human donor with ulcerative colitis or Crohn's disease, or a healthy co-twin of an affected twin (not recorded which).

V usage is TRBV10-3 and J usage is TRBJ2-1; TCRdb reports TRBD2, a call that lacks DNA to check it against. The CDR3 consists of 15 residues. The germline V gene has CDR1 ENHRY and CDR2 SYGVKD. The CDR3 protein is CASTKLAGPYNEQFF.

The chain combines TRBV4-1 with TRBJ2-1; the D gene TCRdb calls, TRBD1, cannot be checked with no DNA. The CDR3 extends over 16 amino acids. The germline CDR1 and CDR2 sequences are MGHRA and YSYEKL. The CDR3 is CASSQPPSRTYNEQFF.

This chain uses TRBV27 with TRBJ2-7. There are 12 residues in the CDR3. The germline gives CDR1 MNHEY, CDR2 SMNVEV (reference sequence). CDR3 amino acids: CARRRTRYEQYF.

The V call is TRBV5-4, the J call TRBJ1-1; no DNA is available, so the TRBD1 call from TCRdb remains unchecked. CDR1 and CDR2 from the germline V gene are SGHNT and YYREEE (reference sequence). The CDR3 is made up of 15 amino acids. The CDR3 loop is CASSPPKGQGPEAFF.

The CDR3 protein is CASSMLAGGPTTFF. V is TRBV19 and J is TRBJ2-1; TCRdb picks TRBD2, but there is no DNA to check that call. Germline V gene sequence: CDR1 LNHDA, CDR2 SQIVND (reference sequence). The CDR3 sequence is 14 residues long. The entire variable domain, with the rest obtained from reference TRBV19 and TRBJ2-1, is as follows: DGGITQSPKYLFRKEGQNVTLSCEQNLNHDAMYWYRQDPGQGLRLIYYSQIVNDFQKGDIAEGYSVSREKKESFPLTVTSAQKNPTAFYLCASSMLAGGPTTFFGPGTRLTVL.

The chain carries TRBV12-3 or TRBV12-4 and TRBJ2-7; TCRdb's D call of TRBD1 is untestable without DNA. The CDR3 extends over 13 amino acids. Here the CDR3 reads CASSESRDTEQYF.

The V and J genes are TRBV11-2 and TRBJ2-5. This CDR3 is 14 amino acids long. Germline V lookup: CDR1 SGHAT, CDR2 FQNNGV. CDR3 amino acids: CASSLDLMGETQYF.

The genes are TRBV7-6 and TRBJ2-1; TCRdb names TRBD2, which stays unverified in the absence of DNA. CDR3 size: 15 residues. Germline V gives CDR1 SGHVS, CDR2 FNYEAQ. This chain's CDR3 is CASSFGLAGYNEQFF. The whole variable domain, remainder taken from reference TRBV7-6 and TRBJ2-1, is GAGVSQSPRYKVTKRGQDVALRCDPISGHVSLYWYRQALGQGPEFLTYFNYEAQQDKSGLPNDRFSAERPEGSISTLTIQRTEQRDSAMYRCASSFGLAGYNEQFFGPGTRLTVL.

The chain couples TRBV5-1 to TRBJ2-2. The CDR3 runs 14 residues. Germline V gene lookup returns CDR1 SGHRS and CDR2 YFSETQ. CDR3 region: CASSLDSNTGELFF. Full variable domain (rest looked up from reference TRBV5-1 and TRBJ2-2): KAGVTQTPRYLIKTRGQQVTLSCSPISGHRSVSWYQQTPGQGLQFLFEYFSETQRNKGNFPGRFSGRQFSNSRSEMNVSTLELGDSALYLCASSLDSNTGELFFGEGSRLTVL.

The rearrangement links TRBV18 to TRBJ2-7. The CDR3 contains 12 residues. Germline V gene sequence: CDR1 KGHSH, CDR2 LQKENI. CDR3 sequence reads: CASSLSKYEQYF.

This chain uses TRBV5-1 with TRBJ2-3; absent DNA, TCRdb's TRBD2 call cannot be checked. There are 14 residues in the CDR3. Germline-derived CDR1 and CDR2 are SGHRS and YFSETQ. CDR3 in amino acids: CASRDSPEGDTQYF.

This chain connects TRBV6-5 to TRBJ1-3. CDR1 is MNHEY, CDR2 SVGAGI, per germline. The CDR3 covers 15 residues. CDR3 region: CASSYSARNGNTIYF.

J is TRBJ1-2 and V is TRBV29-1. Germline values: CDR1 SQVTM, CDR2 ANQGSEA. The CDR3 length is 12 residues. The chain's CDR3 is CSVAGTLYGYTF. Together with reference TRBV29-1 and TRBJ1-2, the CDR3 gives the full variable domain: SAVISQKPSRDICQRGTSLTIQCQVDSQVTMMFWYRQQPGQSLTLIATANQGSEATYESGFVIDKFPISRPNLTFSTLTVSNMSPEDSSIYLCSVAGTLYGYTFGSGTRLTVV.

The gene calls are TRBV7-9 and TRBJ1-4. From germline, CDR1 is SEHNR and CDR2 FQNEAQ (reference sequence). This CDR3 has 15 residues. The CDR3 is CASSSDWSGNEKLFF.

The chain has TRBV20-1 and TRBJ2-1; as DNA is missing, the TRBD2 call by TCRdb cannot be tested. The germline V gene encodes CDR1 DFQATT and CDR2 SNEGSKA (reference sequence). CDR3 size: 16 residues. This chain's CDR3 is CSVLLAGGPEYNEQFF.

This chain joins TRBV30 and TRBJ2-1; the D call from TCRdb, TRBD1, cannot be confirmed without DNA. The CDR3 covers 12 residues. Germline CDR1 and CDR2: GTSNPN and SVGIG (reference sequence). The CDR3 sequence is CAWSRPAGGQFF.

The V and J genes are TRBV24-1 and TRBJ2-6. Germline CDR1 KGHDR, CDR2 SFDVKD. The CDR3 is made up of 16 amino acids. CDR3 loop: CATSEYTGSGANVLTF.

The chain employs TRBV5-1 and TRBJ2-5; the TRBD2 assignment by TCRdb is unverifiable without DNA. CDR1 and CDR2 from the germline V gene are SGHRS and YFSETQ. The CDR3 covers 14 residues. The CDR3 sequence: CASSLEAGQETQYF.

This rearrangement joins TRBV6-5 to TRBJ2-7; with no DNA, the TCRdb D assignment of TRBD1 cannot be verified. Germline values: CDR1 MNHEY, CDR2 SVGAGI. The CDR3 is made up of 15 amino acids. The CDR3 region is CASSYSIQGTYEQYF.

CDR3 sequence: CASSDQGGADGELFF. The genes are TRBV25-1 and TRBJ2-2; TCRdb reports TRBD1, a call that lacks DNA to check it against. CDR3 size: 15 residues. Germline CDR1 is MGHDK and CDR2 is SYGVNS.

The rearrangement uses TRBV12-3 or TRBV12-4 and TRBJ2-5; TCRdb names TRBD2, which stays unverified in the absence of DNA. The CDR3 loop spans 14 amino acids. The CDR3 loop is CASSPAGGLETQYF.

The gene calls are TRBV25-1 and TRBJ2-3; there is no DNA to check the TCRdb D call of TRBD1. Germline CDR1 and CDR2: MGHDK and SYGVNS. The CDR3 is made up of 14 amino acids. The chain's CDR3 is CASSDVGGADTQYF.

The V call is TRBV6-2 or TRBV6-3, the J call TRBJ2-1; TCRdb's D call of TRBD2 is untestable without DNA. The CDR3 has 16 residues. Germline V lookup: CDR1 MNHEY, CDR2 SVGEGT. The CDR3 here is CASSYSTASGQTEQFF.

The V and J genes are TRBV10-3 and TRBJ1-5; absent DNA, TCRdb's TRBD1 call cannot be checked. The CDR3 contains 15 residues. The germline CDR1 and CDR2 sequences are ENHRY and SYGVKD. CDR3 region: CAIHPGQGVNQPQHF.

This rearrangement joins TRBV6-4 to TRBJ2-2; TCRdb returns TRBD2, unconfirmable since there is no DNA. Germline-derived CDR1 and CDR2 are MRHNA and SNTAGT. The CDR3 extends over 15 amino acids. This CDR3 reads CASSRLAGGAGELFF.

The chain combines TRBV4-1 with TRBJ2-5; TCRdb's D call of TRBD2 is untestable without DNA. The length of the CDR3 is 16 residues. Germline assignment: CDR1 MGHRA and CDR2 YSYEKL. The CDR3 loop is CASSQGGLAGKETQYF.

The chain recombines TRBV4-2 with TRBJ2-1; TCRdb lists TRBD2, though no DNA is available to test this call. The CDR3 extends over 14 amino acids. Germline CDR1 reads LGHNA; CDR2 reads YNFKEQ. The chain's CDR3 is CASSQETPRDEQFF.

The chain links TRBV29-1 to TRBJ2-5; checking the TCRdb D call of TRBD1 is not possible without DNA. Germline V gene lookup returns CDR1 SQVTM and CDR2 ANQGSEA. This CDR3 is built from 13 residues. CDR3 loop: CSVVPGQGETQYF.

This chain joins TRBV6-2 or TRBV6-3 and TRBJ2-1; checking the TCRdb D call of TRBD2 is not possible without DNA. The CDR3 sequence is 13 residues long. In germline, CDR1 is MNHEY, CDR2 SVGEGT. CDR3: CASSRLAYNEQFF.